Below are 5 T cell receptor beta chains sequenced from a single sample in a study of T cell responses to AZD1222 COVID-19 vaccine. The method was immunoSEQ multiplex PCR; TCRdb's version includes in-frame clones alone and lacks a portion of them. The sample holds more than 80,000 clones, roughly 86% seen once. This material consisted of peripheral blood, taken on day 0 of AZD1222 vaccination. These receptors were taken from an adult in good health.

On this clone itself: The sample holds other DNA sequences that translate to the same CDR3. The chain couples TRBV27 to TRBJ2-7; tentatively, D is TRBD1 (7 bases). Germline V gene sequence: CDR1 MNHEY, CDR2 SMNVEV (reference sequence). The length of the CDR3 is 17 residues. V lost 7 bases to trimming and J lost 4 bases, with 26 bases between them. CDR3 nucleotides: TGTGCCAGCATAATTCCCTTAGTGGCAGGGGGGAATTACGAGCAGTACTTC. It codes for CASIIPLVAGGNYEQYF.

J is TRBJ1-1 and V is TRBV6-2 or TRBV6-3, with 9 bases aligning to TRBD1. After removal of 2 bases from V and 0 bases from J, the junction contained 4 bases not matched to a gene. The CDR3 runs to 16 residues. Germline V gene lookup returns CDR1 MNHEY and CDR2 SVGEGT. CDR3 region: CASSYGTGTMNTEAFF. CDR3 bases: TGTGCCAGCAGTTACGGGACAGGGACCATGAACACTGAAGCTTTCTTT.

This chain links TRBV7-2 with TRBJ2-1; 14 bases are shared with TRBD2. Trimming at V came to 5 bases and at J to 8 bases, leaving 5 bases not matched to a gene. This CDR3 region has 15 residues. Germline-derived CDR1 and CDR2 are SGHTA and FQGNSA. This chain's CDR3 is CASSGTSGRRDEQFF. DNA of the CDR3: TGTGCCAGCAGCGGGACTAGCGGGAGAAGGGATGAGCAGTTCTTC.

The chain couples TRBV5-4 to TRBJ2-1, with 10 bases identical to TRBD2. Trimming cost V 0 bases and J 5 bases; bases outside gene matches: 11. CDR1 is SGHNT and CDR2 is YYREEE in the germline V gene (reference sequence). The CDR3 extends over 18 amino acids. The CDR3 DNA follows: TGTGCCAGCAGCTTGGGCCTCCGGACTAGCGGTGCCAACAATGAGCAGTTCTTC. This translates into CASSLGLRTSGANNEQFF.

This clone was seen a handful of times. The chain links TRBV27 to TRBJ1-5; perhaps TRBD1 as D (6 bases). Looked up from germline, CDR1 is MNHEY and CDR2 is SMNVEV (reference sequence). This CDR3 is 14 amino acids long. V shed 4 bases and J shed 6 bases, with 13 bases lying between them. This CDR3 is CASSWSQGGQPQHF. The CDR3 bases are TGTGCCAGCAGTTGGTCACAGGGAGGTCAGCCCCAGCATTTT.